This T cell receptor beta chain was documented in a study of spatial heterogeneity in lung cancer. The wider study: Fewer alpha-chain than beta-chain sequences were consistently detected. Findings and caveats of the study: At resection, ubiquitous expanded tumor TCRs appeared in blood more than at follow-up.

Trimming removed 10 bases at V and 0 bases at J, with 17 bases between. Looked up from germline, CDR1 is ENHRY and CDR2 is SYGVKD. This CDR3 spans 15 amino acids. Regarding this clonotype: Its antigen is not known.

The sample's time point: sample taken at primary tumor resection. From tumor, nontumor lung or frozen PBMC, whole RNA was taken unsorted for sequencing. Donors were approximately 70 untreated early-stage non-small cell lung cancer patients. Every molecule of TCR cDNA had its own unique molecular identifier. TCRdb independently ran MiXCR on the 5' RACE reads; one entry per CDR3 protein. The sample consists of about 20,000 distinct CDR3 sequences, roughly a fifth of them appearing once. The TCR sequence derives from a male donor with early-stage non-small cell lung cancer. This chain links TRBV10-3 with TRBJ2-3, with D perhaps given as TRBD1 or TRBD2 (6 bases each). Material: PBMCs, obtained at surgery. As DNA, the CDR3 is TGTGCCACCCTTAGCCGGGGGCTTAGCACAGATACGCAGTATTTT. As protein: CATLSRGLSTDTQYF.